This TCR beta chain was sequenced during a study of T-cell reconstitution after alpha-beta-depleted transplantation in children. Study-wide findings and caveats: At around two months after transplant, the alpha-beta T cells were reportedly derived from several hundred expanded clones that came from non-depleted graft cells. High day-60 TCRbeta diversity in some patients came from surviving recipient T cells and thymic progenitors.

Unique molecular identifiers featured in how the TCRbeta library was prepared. TCRdb used MiXCR to reprocess the PCR reads, holding one entry per CDR3 protein. The data show hundreds of thousands of distinct CDR3 sequences, approximately 15% seen once. Germline values: CDR1 SGHKS, CDR2 YYEKEE (reference sequence). V gave up 4 bases and J gave up 0 bases, with 12 bases separating them. The CDR3 is 15 amino acids. This clonotype was picked up many times. Its antigen is as yet unknown. The source of this sequence is a male patient aged 2-10 years who had a stem cell transplant for acute lymphoblastic leukemia, so the T cells may come from the graft donor. Source: PBMCs, mostly from graft donor cells, taken 360 days after TCRalphabeta/CD19-depleted stem cell transplant. The chain has TRBV5-5 and TRBJ2-3, with D maybe TRBD1 (6 bases). The CDR3 sequence: CASSTGTLSTDTQYF. CDR3 coding DNA: TGTGCCAGCAGCACCGGGACACTGAGCACAGATACGCAGTATTTT.